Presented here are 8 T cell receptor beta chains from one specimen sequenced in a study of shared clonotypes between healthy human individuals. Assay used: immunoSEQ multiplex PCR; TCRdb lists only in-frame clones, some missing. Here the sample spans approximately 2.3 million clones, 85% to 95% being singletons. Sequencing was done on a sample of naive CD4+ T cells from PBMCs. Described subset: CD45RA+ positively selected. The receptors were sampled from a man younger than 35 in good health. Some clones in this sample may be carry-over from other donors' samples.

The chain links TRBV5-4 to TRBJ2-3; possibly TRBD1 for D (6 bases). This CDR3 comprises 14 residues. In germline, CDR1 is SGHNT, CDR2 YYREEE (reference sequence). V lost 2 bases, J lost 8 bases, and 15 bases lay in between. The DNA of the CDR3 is TGTGCCAGCAGCTTACGAGGGGGAATGGGTACGCAGTATTTT. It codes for CASSLRGGMGTQYF.

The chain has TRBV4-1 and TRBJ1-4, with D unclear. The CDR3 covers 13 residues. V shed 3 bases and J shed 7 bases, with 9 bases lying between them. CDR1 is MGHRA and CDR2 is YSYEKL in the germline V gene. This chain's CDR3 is CASSQGIGEKLFF. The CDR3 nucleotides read TGCGCCAGCAGCCAGGGAATAGGTGAAAAACTGTTTTTT.

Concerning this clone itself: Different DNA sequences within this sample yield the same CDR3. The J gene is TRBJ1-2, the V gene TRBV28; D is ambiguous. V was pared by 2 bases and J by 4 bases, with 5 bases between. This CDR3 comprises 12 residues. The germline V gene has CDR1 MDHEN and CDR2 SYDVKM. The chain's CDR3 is CASSLPTYGYTF. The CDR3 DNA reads TGTGCCAGCAGTTTACCGACCTATGGCTACACCTTC.

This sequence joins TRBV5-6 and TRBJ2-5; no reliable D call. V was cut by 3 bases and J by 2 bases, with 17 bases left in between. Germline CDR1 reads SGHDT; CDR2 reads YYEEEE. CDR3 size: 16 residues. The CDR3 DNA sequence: TGTGCCAGCAGCTCATATGCCCCGGAGTTTCAAGAGACCCAGTACTTC. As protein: CASSSYAPEFQETQYF.

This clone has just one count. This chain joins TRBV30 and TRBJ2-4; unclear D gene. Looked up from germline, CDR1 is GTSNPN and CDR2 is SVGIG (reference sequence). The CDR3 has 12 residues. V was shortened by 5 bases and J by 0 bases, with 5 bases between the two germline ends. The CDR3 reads CAWEVAKNIQYF. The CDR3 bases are TGTGCCTGGGAGGTAGCCAAAAACATTCAGTACTTC. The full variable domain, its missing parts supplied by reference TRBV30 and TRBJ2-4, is SQTIHQWPATLVQPVGSPLSLECTVEGTSNPNLYWYRQAAGRGLQLLFYSVGIGQISSEVPQNLSASRPQDRQFILSSKKLLLSDSGFYLCAWEVAKNIQYFGAGTRLSVL.

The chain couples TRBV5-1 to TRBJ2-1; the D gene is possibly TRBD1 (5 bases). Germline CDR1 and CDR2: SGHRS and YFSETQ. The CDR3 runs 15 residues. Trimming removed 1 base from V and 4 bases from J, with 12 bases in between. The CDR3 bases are TGCGCCAGCAGCTTGTCACAGGTGGGGTACAATGAGCAGTTCTTC. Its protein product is CASSLSQVGYNEQFF.

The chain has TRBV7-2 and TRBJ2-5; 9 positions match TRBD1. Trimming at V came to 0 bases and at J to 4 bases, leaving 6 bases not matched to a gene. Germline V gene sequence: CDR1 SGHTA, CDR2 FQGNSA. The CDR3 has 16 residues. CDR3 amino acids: CASSLAHRGLTETQYF. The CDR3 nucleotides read TGTGCCAGCAGCTTAGCGCACAGGGGGCTGACAGAGACCCAGTACTTC.

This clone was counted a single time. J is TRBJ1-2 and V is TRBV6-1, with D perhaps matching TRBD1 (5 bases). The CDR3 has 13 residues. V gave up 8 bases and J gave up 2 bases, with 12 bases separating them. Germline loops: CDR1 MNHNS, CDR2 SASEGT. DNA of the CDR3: TGTGCCAGCGGGACTCTCAGAAACTATGGCTACACCTTC. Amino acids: CASGTLRNYGYTF.